This record looks at one T cell receptor beta chain sequence and its context. Its target is unknown. The data belong to a study of T cell responses to AZD1222 COVID-19 vaccine. For the study at large: Pooled samples include second doses given at about 4 or 12 weeks.

Germline assignment: CDR1 SGHDT and CDR2 YYEEEE. Trimming removed 0 bases at V and 8 bases at J, with 15 bases between. This CDR3 is 16 amino acids long. Using immunoSEQ multiplex PCR, the repertoire was profiled, and TCRdb retains in-frame clones only, with some absent. Here the sample spans more than 110,000 clones, approximately 90% being singletons. Study-wide results and limits: Seropositive AZD1222 recipients at baseline numbered only five to seven. Without day 14 samples, only post-peak T cell repertoires were studied. An increase in Spike-specific TCR breadth and depth was observed after two AZD1222 doses.

This TCR was recovered from an adult in good health. This material consisted of peripheral blood, taken on day 0 of AZD1222 vaccination. This sequence joins TRBV5-6 and TRBJ1-6, with TRBD1 as a possible D gene (5 bases). The CDR3 DNA is TGTGCCAGCAGCTTGGCTCCCCAGGGTCGGGATTCACCCCTCCACTTT. Protein sequence: CASSLAPQGRDSPLHF. Full variable domain (missing parts from reference TRBV5-6 and TRBJ1-6): DAGVTQSPTHLIKTRGQQVTLRCSPKSGHDTVSWYQQALGQGPQFIFQYYEEEERQRGNFPDRFSGHQFPNYSSELNVNALLLGDSALYLCASSLAPQGRDSPLHFGNGTRLTVT.